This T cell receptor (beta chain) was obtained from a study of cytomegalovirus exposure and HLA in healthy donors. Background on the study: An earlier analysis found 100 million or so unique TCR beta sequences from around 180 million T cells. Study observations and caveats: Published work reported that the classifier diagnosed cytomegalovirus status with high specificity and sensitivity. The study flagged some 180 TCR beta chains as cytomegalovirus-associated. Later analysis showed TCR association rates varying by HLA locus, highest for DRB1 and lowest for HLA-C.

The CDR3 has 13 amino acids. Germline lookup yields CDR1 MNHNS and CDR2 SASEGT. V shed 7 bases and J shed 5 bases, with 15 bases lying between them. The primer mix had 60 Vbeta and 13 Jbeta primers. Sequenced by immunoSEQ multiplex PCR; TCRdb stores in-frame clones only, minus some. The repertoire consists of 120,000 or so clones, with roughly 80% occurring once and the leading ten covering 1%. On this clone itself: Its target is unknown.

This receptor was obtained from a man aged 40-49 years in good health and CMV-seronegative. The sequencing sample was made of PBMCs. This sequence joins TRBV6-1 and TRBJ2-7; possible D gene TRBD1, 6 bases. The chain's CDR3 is CASTSRQENEQYF. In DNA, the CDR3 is TGTGCCAGCACCTCCCGACAGGAAAACGAGCAGTACTTC.